The 24 T cell receptor beta chains listed next were all sequenced from one sample in a study of Tregs in tolerant kidney transplant recipients. Method: immunoSEQ multiplex PCR; TCRdb's copy keeps in-frame clones and lacks some. There are 200,000 to 300,000 clones in the sample; about 80% occur only once, and 0.5% to 0.65% lies in the top ten. The sequenced material came from CD4+ T cells from blood. These receptors originate from a human donor in good health.

The V and J genes are TRBV30 and TRBJ2-5; a weak D match, TRBD1 (6 bases). Germline loops: CDR1 GTSNPN, CDR2 SVGIG (reference sequence). The ends were cut back, 4 bases at V and 5 bases at J, with 8 bases in the middle. CDR3 size: 11 residues. The CDR3, as DNA: TGTGCCTGGACAGGGGCGGAGACCCAGTACTTC. The encoded protein is CAWTGAETQYF.

This clone turned up a few times. The chain joins TRBV7-8 to TRBJ2-1; 8 nucleotides align to TRBD2. V lost 1 base, J lost 2 bases, and 7 bases stayed unmatched. CDR1 and CDR2 (germline): SGHVS, FQNEAQ. The CDR3 length is 17 residues. The CDR3 DNA follows: TGTGCCAGCAGCTTAGTGGGCACGGGGGGGGCCTACAATGAGCAGTTCTTC. Its protein is CASSLVGTGGAYNEQFF.

The chain links TRBV11-3 to TRBJ2-1, with 11 bases identical to TRBD2. The CDR3 is made up of 16 amino acids. Germline trimming cut 3 bases from V and 0 bases from J; bases unmatched to any gene: 1. Germline loops: CDR1 SGHNT, CDR2 YENEEA. The CDR3 is CASSFGTSGSYNEQFF. The CDR3 region has the DNA TGTGCCAGCAGCTTCGGGACTAGCGGCTCCTACAATGAGCAGTTCTTC.

V is TRBV7-2 and J is TRBJ2-5; D uncertain. Germline CDR1 reads SGHTA; CDR2 reads FQGNSA. V was pared by 2 bases and J by 2 bases, with 6 bases between. CDR3 size: 13 residues. The CDR3 is CASSLQQQETQYF. The CDR3 DNA follows: TGTGCCAGCAGCTTACAGCAACAAGAGACCCAGTACTTC.

The V gene is TRBV5-5, the J gene TRBJ1-2; D uncertain. Germline CDR1 and CDR2: SGHKS and YYEKEE (reference sequence). V was cut by 1 base and J by 1 base, with 8 bases left in between. CDR3 length: 14 residues. As DNA, the CDR3 is TGTGCCAGCAGCTTGTATGATAGTAACTATGGCTACACCTTC. This sequence encodes CASSLYDSNYGYTF. Complete variable domain (other parts from reference TRBV5-5 and TRBJ1-2): DAGVTQSPTHLIKTRGQQVTLRCSPISGHKSVSWYQQVLGQGPQFIFQYYEKEERGRGNFPDRFSARQFPNYSSELNVNALLLGDSALYLCASSLYDSNYGYTFGSGTRLTVV.

This clone was detected only once. The CDR3 loop is CASKVAGVYTGELFF. CDR3 nucleotide sequence: TGTGCCAGCAAAGTAGCGGGAGTGTACACCGGGGAGCTGTTTTTT. V and J are TRBV6-6 and TRBJ2-2, with 9 nucleotides matching TRBD2. Looked up from germline, CDR1 is MNHNY and CDR2 is SVGAGI (reference sequence). The CDR3 contains 15 residues. The V segment lost 7 bases and the J segment 3 bases; nucleotides outside the gene matches: 6.

The V and J genes are TRBV19 and TRBJ2-7, with D maybe TRBD1 (5 bases). Germline V gives CDR1 LNHDA, CDR2 SQIVND (reference sequence). V was trimmed by 4 bases and J by 0 bases, leaving 16 bases between them. This CDR3 has 16 residues. This chain's CDR3 is CASSNWQGQGSYEQYF. CDR3 coding DNA: TGTGCCAGTAGTAATTGGCAGGGCCAAGGCTCCTACGAGCAGTACTTC.

J is TRBJ2-2 and V is TRBV6-1, with D possibly being TRBD1 (5 bases). Trimming removed 2 bases from V and 6 bases from J, with 10 bases in between. From germline, CDR1 is MNHNS and CDR2 SASEGT. The CDR3 is 14 residues long. The CDR3 DNA is TGTGCCAGCAGTGAATGGGCAGGGCCCGGGGAGCTGTTTTTT. Translated: CASSEWAGPGELFF.

V is TRBV6-5 and J is TRBJ1-4, with D possibly matching TRBD1 (5 bases). V was trimmed by 2 bases and J by 3 bases, leaving 7 bases between them. The CDR3 is 14 residues long. Germline V gives CDR1 MNHEY, CDR2 SVGAGI. In DNA form, the CDR3 reads TGTGCCAGCAGTTACGGGACCCCTAATGAAAAACTGTTTTTT. Residues: CASSYGTPNEKLFF.

J is TRBJ1-1 and V is TRBV6-1, with a weak D call TRBD1 (6 bases). This CDR3 comprises 14 residues. Germline CDR1 and CDR2: MNHNS and SASEGT. V was trimmed by 6 bases and J by 1 base, leaving 12 bases between them. Written as DNA, the CDR3 is TGTGCCAGCAGCCCGGGACACCGGAACACTGAAGCTTTCTTT. Encoded protein: CASSPGHRNTEAFF.

In its sample, this clone was seen once. V is TRBV4-1 and J is TRBJ2-3; D uncertain. Germline V gives CDR1 MGHRA, CDR2 YSYEKL. The CDR3 is made up of 15 amino acids. Trimming removed 4 bases at V and 0 bases at J, with 11 bases between. CDR3 nucleotides: TGCGCCAGCAGCCCTACTGTGGTTAGCACAGATACGCAGTATTTT. Encoded protein: CASSPTVVSTDTQYF.

This clone was recorded a few times. V gene TRBV11-3 combines with J gene TRBJ2-2; TRBD1 is a possible D gene (6 bases). CDR3 size: 17 residues. V gave up 4 bases and J gave up 2 bases, with 17 bases separating them. CDR1 is SGHNT, CDR2 YENEEA, per germline. The DNA for the CDR3 is TGTGCCAGCAGCTCTAATTCCGGGACATCTAACACCGGGGAGCTGTTTTTT. This translates into CASSSNSGTSNTGELFF.

The chain combines TRBV19 with TRBJ2-2; 7 nucleotides line up with TRBD1. Germline assignment: CDR1 LNHDA and CDR2 SQIVND (reference sequence). V trimming: 5 bases; J trimming: 5 bases; junction bases outside the gene matches: 14. The CDR3 loop spans 17 amino acids. The CDR3 sequence: CASSPTKGAHGTGELFF. The CDR3 coding sequence is TGTGCCAGTAGTCCCACTAAGGGGGCCCATGGGACCGGGGAGCTGTTTTTT.

The chain links TRBV14 to TRBJ1-1, with D unclear. V lost 0 bases and J lost 4, with 15 bases in between. This CDR3 contains 16 residues. CDR1 and CDR2 from the germline V gene are SGHDN and FVKESK. DNA for the CDR3: TGTGCCAGCAGCCAAGAGGGGAGAGGGAGGGTCACTGAAGCTTTCTTT. Amino acids: CASSQEGRGRVTEAFF.

V gene TRBV28 combines with J gene TRBJ1-1; maybe TRBD1 (5 bases). Germline V gene lookup returns CDR1 MDHEN and CDR2 SYDVKM. V lost 2 bases and J lost 6, with 16 bases in between. The CDR3 runs 15 residues. CDR3 DNA sequence: TGTGCCAGCAGTTTAAGGGGAAGGGGTGGCGCTGAAGCTTTCTTT. It is translated as CASSLRGRGGAEAFF.

The chain has TRBV11-2 and TRBJ2-1; D is unresolved. The germline V and J ends were trimmed by 5 bases and 0 bases, with 17 bases remaining between them. Germline V gene sequence: CDR1 SGHAT, CDR2 FQNNGV. This CDR3 is 17 amino acids long. The CDR3 bases are TGTGCCAGCAGCCCTTACCCGGACCTGAGCTCCTACAATGAGCAGTTCTTC. Translated: CASSPYPDLSSYNEQFF.

This chain joins TRBV15 and TRBJ2-3, with 9 bases identical to TRBD2. The CDR3 sequence is 18 residues long. V was pared by 0 bases and J by 5 bases, with 12 bases of the junction left unmatched. Germline V lookup: CDR1 LNHNV, CDR2 YYDKDF (reference sequence). The CDR3 DNA reads as TGTGCCACCAGCAGAGATCAAGTGGTAGCGGGAGTGGGAGATACGCAGTATTTT. Its translation: CATSRDQVVAGVGDTQYF.

The V call is TRBV19, the J call TRBJ1-3; D gene unclear. Germline V gene data show CDR1 as LNHDA and CDR2 as SQIVND (reference sequence). The CDR3 extends over 14 amino acids. Between the trimmed V and J ends, which lost 6 bases and 0 bases, there was a span of 9 bases. The CDR3 region has the DNA TGTGCCAGTAGCCCAGGTTCCTCTGGAAACACCATATATTTT. It specifies CASSPGSSGNTIYF.

The chain is built from TRBV7-8 and TRBJ2-7, with TRBD1 matching 9 bases. The V gene end was trimmed by 5 bases and the J gene end by 3 bases; junction bases not matched to a gene: 11. The CDR3 covers 16 residues. The germline V gene encodes CDR1 SGHVS and CDR2 FQNEAQ. CDR3 protein: CASSRRPGTGIYEQYF. The CDR3 region has the DNA TGTGCCAGCAGCCGACGACCCGGGACAGGGATCTACGAGCAGTACTTC. The complete variable domain, with remaining parts taken from reference TRBV7-8 and TRBJ2-7, reads GAGVSQSPRYKVAKRGQDVALRCDPISGHVSLFWYQQALGQGPEFLTYFQNEAQLDKSGLPSDRFFAERPEGSVSTLKIQRTQQEDSAVYLCASSRRPGTGIYEQYFGPGTRLTVT.

A few counts support this clone. The rearrangement uses TRBV12-5 and TRBJ2-6; TRBD2 might be the D (5 bases). Germline V gene sequence: CDR1 LGHNT, CDR2 FRNRAP. The CDR3 covers 14 residues. Trimming pared 9 bases from V and 3 bases from J, leaving 12 bases between. The CDR3, as DNA: TGTGCTAGCGGAGGCGGGTATGGGGCCAACGTCCTGACTTTC. It yields the protein CASGGGYGANVLTF.

The chain recombines TRBV30 with TRBJ2-3; the match to TRBD1 covers 8 bases. In germline, CDR1 is GTSNPN, CDR2 SVGIG (reference sequence). The trim removed 4 bases at V and 0 bases at J, leaving 3 bases unmatched. The CDR3 runs 14 residues. CDR3: CAWNRQGSTDTQYF. The CDR3 bases are TGTGCCTGGAATCGACAGGGGAGCACAGATACGCAGTATTTT.

Notes on this clone: Additional DNA sequences in this sample encode the identical CDR3. The chain has TRBV18 and TRBJ2-7; maybe TRBD1 (5 bases). The V end was cut by 2 bases, the J end by 5 bases, with 7 bases between. CDR3 size: 12 residues. Looked up from germline, CDR1 is KGHSH and CDR2 is LQKENI. The CDR3: CASSPLGDEQYF. CDR3 nucleotides: TGTGCCAGCTCACCATTAGGGGACGAGCAGTACTTC.

The rearrangement uses TRBV30 and TRBJ1-1; a weak D match, TRBD1 (5 bases). CDR3 length: 16 residues. Germline CDR1 GTSNPN, CDR2 SVGIG (reference sequence). V lost 4 bases and J lost 0, with 18 bases in between. Here the CDR3 reads CAWTGRISLLNTEAFF. CDR3 nucleotide sequence: TGTGCCTGGACGGGGCGGATATCCCTGTTGAACACTGAAGCTTTCTTT.

This chain links TRBV6-5 with TRBJ2-2; 13 positions agree with TRBD2. V lost 6 bases, J lost 3 bases, and 1 base stayed unmatched. The CDR3 sequence is 15 residues long. The germline V gene has CDR1 MNHEY and CDR2 SVGAGI. In DNA, the CDR3 is TGTGCCAGCAGAGGACTAGCGGGAGACACCGGGGAGCTGTTTTTT. Its translation is CASRGLAGDTGELFF.